Presented here are 18 T cell receptor beta chains from one specimen sequenced in a study of cytomegalovirus exposure and HLA in healthy donors. The PCR contained 60 Vbeta and 13 Jbeta primers. The protocol was immunoSEQ multiplex PCR, while the TCRdb copy is restricted to in-frame clones and leaves out a portion. Seen here are about 110,000 clones, approximately 82% observed once, and the top ten hold about a fifth. The specimen sequenced was PBMCs. All receptors derive from a man aged 30 to 45 in good health and CMV-seropositive.

This chain uses TRBV2 with TRBJ2-3; 10 nucleotides agree with TRBD2. CDR1 is SNHLY and CDR2 is FYNNEI in the germline V gene. J lost 1 base, V lost 3 bases, and 4 bases had no gene match. The CDR3 is 16 residues long. CDR3 nucleotides: TGTGCCAGCAGTGATCAGCGGGGGGGCGGCACAGATACGCAGTATTTT. Translated, it gives CASSDQRGGGTDTQYF.

The V gene is TRBV7-2, the J gene TRBJ1-5; D is possibly TRBD1 (6 bases). Germline V lookup: CDR1 SGHTA, CDR2 FQGNSA. The CDR3 has 15 amino acids. V lost 0 bases and J lost 5, with 11 bases in between. The CDR3 bases are TGTGCCAGCAGCTTAGCGCGCGGGGGCTATCAGCCCCAGCATTTT. Translation gives CASSLARGGYQPQHF.

Points on this clone: The junction departs from the called germline gene at one end, perhaps through a read error. Other nucleotide sequences from this sample produce the same CDR3. In DNA, the CDR3 is TGTGCCAGCAGCACCGACGGGGACTATGGCTACACCTTC. Translated, it gives CASSTDGDYGYTF. The chain is built from TRBV5-1 and TRBJ1-2; no clear D gene. Germline V CDR1 and CDR2: SGHRS, YFSETQ. The CDR3 is 13 amino acids.

The CDR3, as DNA: TGTGCCAGCAGCTCTCACGGGACAGCCGGAAACACCATATATTTT. This gives the protein CASSSHGTAGNTIYF. This sequence joins TRBV11-2 and TRBJ1-3; 7 nucleotides match TRBD1. This CDR3 spans 15 amino acids. Germline-derived CDR1 and CDR2 are SGHAT and FQNNGV. The V gene end was trimmed by 4 bases and the J gene end by 4 bases; junction bases not matched to a gene: 7.

This chain joins TRBV28 and TRBJ1-2; 10 nucleotides align to TRBD1. V lost 3 bases to trimming and J lost 4 bases; unmatched junction nucleotides: 20. This CDR3 is 20 amino acids long. CDR1 and CDR2 from the germline V gene are MDHEN and SYDVKM. The CDR3 DNA follows: TGTGCCAGCAGTTTTATAGGATCTGGACAGGGGGAGATGAGCGGCTATGGCTACACCTTC. Translation: CASSFIGSGQGEMSGYGYTF.

The chain links TRBV2 to TRBJ1-1; D gene ambiguous. Trimming removed 0 bases at V and 0 bases at J, with 8 bases between. Germline V gene data show CDR1 as SNHLY and CDR2 as FYNNEI. The CDR3 is made up of 15 amino acids. CDR3 bases: TGTGCCAGCAGTGAAGCGCGGAGTTTGAACACTGAAGCTTTCTTT. Residues: CASSEARSLNTEAFF.

The chain has TRBV6-5 and TRBJ1-1, with no clear D. V lost 6 bases and J 1 base, leaving 9 bases between the germline ends. Germline CDR1 is MNHEY and CDR2 is SVGAGI. The CDR3 contains 13 residues. As DNA, the CDR3 is TGTGCCAGCAGCTGGGCCAGGAACACTGAAGCTTTCTTT. Its protein is CASSWARNTEAFF.

The chain carries TRBV11-3 and TRBJ2-3, with D maybe TRBD1 (6 bases). This CDR3 contains 14 residues. CDR1 is SGHNT, CDR2 YENEEA, per germline. V dropped 5 bases and J dropped 4 bases, with 13 bases sitting between them. The CDR3 DNA is TGTGCCAGCAGCCCGGGCAGGGGTGCAGATACGCAGTATTTT. Encoded protein: CASSPGRGADTQYF. The full variable domain, completed using reference TRBV11-3 and TRBJ2-3, is EAGVVQSPRYKIIEKKQPVAFWCNPISGHNTLYWYLQNLGQGPELLIRYENEEAVDDSQLPKDRFSAERLKGVDSTLKIQPAELGDSAVYLCASSPGRGADTQYFGPGTRLTVL.

Worth noting for this clone: At one boundary the junction diverges from the germline segment, which might be a read error. This chain uses TRBV7-8 with TRBJ2-5, with a weak D call TRBD2 (6 bases). The germline CDR1 and CDR2 sequences are SGHVS and FQNEAQ. The CDR3 runs 15 residues. CDR3 sequence reads: CAGSLRVLAKETQYF. For the CDR3, the DNA is TGTGCCGGCAGCCTAAGGGTCCTAGCGAAAGAGACCCAGTACTTC.

The chain couples TRBV7-9 to TRBJ1-1; 8 bases line up with TRBD1. Trimming at V came to 5 bases and at J to 11 bases, leaving 10 bases not matched to a gene. Per the germline V gene, CDR1 is SEHNR and CDR2 is FQNEAQ (reference sequence). The CDR3 runs to 13 residues. CDR3 amino acids: CASSPDRAIEAFF. CDR3 DNA sequence: TGTGCCAGCAGCCCGGACAGGGCCATTGAGGCTTTCTTT.

V gene TRBV6-1 combines with J gene TRBJ2-1; TRBD2 matches 8 bases. The CDR3 is 14 amino acids. The V gene end was trimmed by 7 bases and the J gene end by 0 bases; junction bases not matched to a gene: 2. The germline gives CDR1 MNHNS, CDR2 SASEGT. Written as DNA, the CDR3 is TGTGCCAGCATACTAGCGGACTCCTACAATGAGCAGTTCTTC. Encoded protein: CASILADSYNEQFF.

The gene calls are TRBV19 and TRBJ2-3; 11 bases match TRBD1. The CDR3 consists of 17 residues. V trimming: 5 bases; J trimming: 3 bases; junction bases outside the gene matches: 10. CDR1 and CDR2 from the germline V gene are LNHDA and SQIVND (reference sequence). The CDR3 spells CASSFNPGQGVTDTQYF. In DNA, the CDR3 is TGTGCCAGTAGTTTTAATCCGGGACAGGGGGTGACAGATACGCAGTATTTT.

This chain uses TRBV7-8 with TRBJ2-3; D is ambiguous. Per the germline V gene, CDR1 is SGHVS and CDR2 is FQNEAQ. The ends were cut back, 1 base at V and 0 bases at J, with 8 bases in the middle. The CDR3 runs to 15 residues. Written as DNA, the CDR3 is TGTGCCAGCAGCTTAGTACAGTTAAGCACAGATACGCAGTATTTT. Translated: CASSLVQLSTDTQYF.

This chain connects TRBV14 to TRBJ2-3; possible D gene TRBD1, 6 bases. V was trimmed by 4 bases and J by 6 bases, leaving 11 bases between them. The CDR3 sequence is 13 residues long. Germline values: CDR1 SGHDN, CDR2 FVKESK. CDR3 sequence: CASSRSGADTQYF. The CDR3 DNA is TGTGCCAGCAGCCGCTCAGGGGCGGATACGCAGTATTTT.

The chain has TRBV2 and TRBJ1-5; the D is unclear. Trimming shortened V by 6 bases and J by 5 bases, and 17 bases separated the two germline ends. Germline V gene sequence: CDR1 SNHLY, CDR2 FYNNEI. The CDR3 is 15 residues long. The CDR3 region is CASSLIRGKDQPQHF. The CDR3 DNA sequence: TGTGCCAGCAGCTTGATCCGAGGAAAGGATCAGCCCCAGCATTTT.

The rearrangement uses TRBV4-1 and TRBJ2-3; 9 bases align to TRBD1. With 4 bases clipped from V and 4 bases from J, the junction kept 12 bases outside the gene matches. The CDR3 covers 17 residues. In germline, CDR1 is MGHRA, CDR2 YSYEKL. This chain's CDR3 is CASSRTTGTGLSDTQYF. In nucleotides, the CDR3 is TGCGCCAGCAGCCGGACTACCGGGACAGGGTTATCAGATACGCAGTATTTT.

This clone was detected only a few times. CDR3 bases: TGTGCCAGAAGACAGGGGAGTCAGCCCCAGCATTTT. As protein: CARRQGSQPQHF. The chain has TRBV6-5 and TRBJ1-5, with 8 bases fitting TRBD1. J lost 6 bases, V lost 9 bases, and 4 bases had no gene match. The CDR3 is 12 residues long. CDR1 is MNHEY and CDR2 is SVGAGI in the germline V gene.

This chain joins TRBV21-1 and TRBJ1-1. TRBV21-1 is annotated as a pseudogene. The CDR3 loop spans 14 amino acids. CDR3 DNA: TGTGCCAGCAGCAAAGCGAAAGGGAGCACTGAAGCTTTCTTT. Its protein is CASSKAKGSTEAFF.